The text below deals with one TCR beta chain. The clone's antigen remains unknown. Base quality data are lacking; no much larger clone is found one base away. The data originate from a study of shared clonotypes between healthy human individuals (dated by TCRdb to about 2020). A note on the overall study: The cohort included a few men and a couple of women between 18 and 49 years of age. Per donor, three plates each were used for CD4 naive and CD4 memory, two for CD8 naive, and one for CD8 memory. To estimate repertoire size and how much clonotypes are shared between individuals, the study performed deep sequencing of blood TCR repertoires from a handful of healthy adults. Libraries were prepared and TCR repertoires were sequenced by different laboratories using diverse techniques, in order to increase sequencing depth and limit assay-specific biases. Between about 0.8 and 9.5 billion PBMCs per donor were obtained by leukapheresis.

The paper's findings and limits, for the study overall: Across a handful of donors, 5% to 6% of naive CD4, around 3.3% of naive CD8, 2.3% of memory CD4, and approximately 0.42% of memory CD8 clonotypes were shared. Pairwise subsampling led to the expectation that sequencing depth would affect the degree of clonotype sharing among donors. Higher generation probabilities were observed for clonotypes shared by all four sorted-subset donors than for non-shared clonotypes. Estimated clonotype richness was generally larger for naive than for memory subsets. Incomplete sequencing was indicated by rarefaction of sorted-subset datasets, despite the large sequencing depth. Sampling was restricted to blood, and TCR repertoires in tissue are likely to differ from TCR repertoires in blood. The genetic and exposure-history diversity represented was limited by the small number of donors.

TCR CDR3 regions were amplified from genomic DNA by multiplex PCR using the deep immunoSEQ assay. For each cell subset, the extracted genomic DNA was distributed evenly across all wells of several immunoSEQ 96-well plates, and each plate served as one replicate. For sorted subsets, roughly 200 ng of genomic DNA, equivalent to tens of thousands of T cell genomes, went into each replicate PCR. Purified libraries were quantified with a Qubit 3.0 fluorometer, sized on a Bioanalyzer 2100, and re-quantified with the KAPA Library Quantification kit. A separate single-read 150-cycle Illumina NextSeq 550 flow cell was used to sequence each immunoSEQ 96-well plate. In the paper's pipeline: Because the immunoSEQ output included only junctional sequences and no quality scores, the filtering could not be the same as the filtering used for full-length reads. Sequences were annotated with PyIR, a Python wrapper for IgBLAST v1.9, using IMGT germline references to assign V/J genes and CDR3. Reads were filtered out if the reads had weak V/J assignments (E-value above 1e-6), no CDR3, stop codons, out-of-frame junctions, or ambiguous translated residues. V3J clonotypes were defined as sequences sharing the same inferred V gene, J gene, and CDR3 amino acid sequence. To compute the percentage overlap between repertoires, the number of shared unique clonotypes was divided by the size of the smaller repertoire. Three approaches were used to assess repertoire richness: RTK rarefaction, the Chao1 estimator, and Recon v2.1 estimates of unobserved clonotypes. Generation probabilities were computed with OLGA for all TCRbeta clonotypes obtained by the gDNA method from several donors. In its TCRdb copy, this immuneACCESS table keeps in-frame sequences only and misses some clones. Where compared with another copy, unresolved V genes explain less than half of these, and the others have no known cause. That table furnishes V, J and clone size, whereas the DNA furnished D and trimming. The sample table shows hundreds of thousands of clones, and about 96% are seen once. The top ten constitute 0.11% of the sample.

CD8 naive samples consisted of CD45RO-negative cells that were positively selected for CCR7, yielding a CD45RA+CCR7+ population without TemRA cells. The donors were healthy, HIV-negative adults with no recently reported acute infections or vaccinations. All donors were Caucasian adults living in Nashville, Tennessee, USA. Blood was collected by leukapheresis, and PBMCs were isolated by Ficoll-Histopaque density gradient centrifugation and then cryopreserved in liquid nitrogen vapor phase. Analytical flow cytometry was used to check the purity and quantity of every magnetically sorted T cell population. From each sorted fraction, genomic DNA was isolated and quantified by UV absorbance on a Nanodrop 2000c. V is shortened by 5 bases, J by 1 base, and the region joining them spans 9 bases. CDR3 length: 14 amino acids, cysteine to phenylalanine. Kept here is only the CDR3 DNA, which spans 42 bases and is read in frame from base 1. The germline V gene provides CDR1 MGHDK and CDR2 SYGVNS.

The TCR originated in a woman aged 30 to 39 in good health. The chain joins TRBV25-1 to TRBJ1-5; the D gene is unclear. Sequencing was performed on naive CD8+ T cells sorted from blood. The cell subset or site label, read with the paper, signifies: CD45RA+CCR7+. The encoded CDR3 is CASSLSGSNQPQHF. DNA sequence: TGTGCCAGCAGTTTATCGGGGAGCAATCAGCCCCAGCATTTT.